This T cell receptor beta chain emerged from a study of a mutant IDH1 vaccine in newly diagnosed glioma. The sample's time point: week 47, end of study. Doses consisted of 300 ug of mutant IDH1 20-mer peptide each, paired with topical imiquimod. The CDR3 sequence is 14 residues long. Germline V CDR1 and CDR2: SEHNR, FQNEAQ (reference sequence). The germline V and J ends were trimmed by 3 bases and 1 base, with 8 bases remaining between them. Concerning this clone: Its antigen is unknown.

Produced via immunoSEQ multiplex PCR; TCRdb's table is partial and in-frame only. The sample consists of 30,000 to 45,000 clones, about 75% of them appearing once. This clonotype originated in a man aged 40-50 years with glioma. The V gene is TRBV7-9, the J gene TRBJ2-3; D not resolved. The sequencing used PBMCs, collected from a glioma patient whose treatment included an IDH1 peptide vaccine. CDR3 in DNA: TGTGCCAGCAGCTTCCACTCTGGCACAGATACGCAGTATTTT. Translating it yields CASSFHSGTDTQYF.